This paragraph covers one T cell receptor (beta chain) sequence. Its antigen is undetermined. This entry is derived from a study of OX40 agonist ivuxolimab in advanced cancers. Study background: Head and neck, renal cell, melanoma or hepatocellular carcinoma were the cancers that dose-escalation patients had. The dose-escalation cohort was over 65% male, with a mean age of around 60 years, ranging roughly 23 to 79. The study's findings and limits: Normalized T-cell clonal expansion was also low in a subset of nonresponders.

V lost 3 bases to trimming and J lost 2 bases, with 14 bases between them. Germline V gives CDR1 SGDLS, CDR2 YYNGEE. The CDR3 spans 15 residues. Method: immunoSEQ multiplex PCR; TCRdb's copy keeps in-frame clones and lacks some. In the table there are roughly 48,000 clones, roughly 80% of which are singletons. The TCR comes from an adult with an advanced solid tumor such as melanoma, head and neck, liver or kidney cancer. The chain recombines TRBV9 with TRBJ1-2, with D unclear. Sequenced here: CD4+ or CD8+ T cells sorted from blood, sampled in a trial of the OX40 agonist ivuxolimab. The CDR3: CASSADAIENYGYTF. CDR3 nucleotides: TGTGCCAGCAGCGCGGACGCCATTGAAAACTATGGCTACACCTTC.